What follows describes a single T cell receptor (beta chain). This clonotype was found many times. No cognate antigen has been identified for it. No per-base quality is available; no much larger clone lies one base away. The hyperthyroidism patients were between 18 and 65 years old and newly diagnosed, with a disease duration of less than 2 months. Any patient with an uncontrolled infection, another autoimmune disease, pregnancy or lactation was excluded. Diagnoses relied on clinical symptoms, serum thyroxine and TRAb, thyroid ultrasound and orbital computed tomography. Blood from progressor patients was collected at the time of first diagnosis with hyperthyroidism, before any ophthalmopathy symptoms had appeared. PBMCs were separated from approximately 10 ml of fresh peripheral blood using Ficoll-Paque density gradient centrifugation. Progressor patients were first diagnosed with Graves' hyperthyroidism and then developed ophthalmopathy during follow-up. Total RNA was extracted with Trizol reagent, and quality was checked on an Agilent 2100 Bioanalyzer.

These data come from a study of T cells in Graves' hyperthyroidism and ophthalmopathy (dated by TCRdb to about 2019). Notes on the research overall: Peripheral blood samples were taken at the time of initial diagnosis, prior to any treatment. To identify TCR V-J signatures that set the groups apart, the researchers used a discovery cohort of about a hundred patients, made up of 43 with Graves' ophthalmopathy and 57 with stable Graves' hyperthyroidism. Prospective prediction of ophthalmopathy was tested in an independent validation cohort of fewer than 20 hyperthyroidism patients and 17 patients who later progressed to ophthalmopathy. The roughly 100 discovery patients were randomly split 7:3 into training and test sets. In more than five Graves' hyperthyroidism patients, the study also compared T-cell repertoires from thyroid tissue with T-cell repertoires from blood. After blood sampling, hyperthyroidism patients were treated with methimazole at a starting dose of 30 mg daily, and ophthalmopathy patients were treated with high-dose intravenous methylprednisolone. The paper describes TCR Vbeta CDR3 sequencing of 140 or so peripheral blood samples, made up of some 42 ophthalmopathy patients, roughly 72 hyperthyroidism patients and 17 progressor patients. Summary of the overall study and its limitations: No statistical method was used to fix the sample size in advance, and group allocation was not hidden from the investigators. Most expanded thyroid clonotypes (frequency above 0.001) were also detected in blood, suggesting blood repertoires may reflect thyroid immune responses. In validation, the model predicted progression to ophthalmopathy a median of 6.5 months before onset, with over 60% sensitivity and just under 75% specificity. A 13 V-J signature model separated ophthalmopathy from stable hyperthyroidism, with just over 85% sensitivity and around 84% specificity in cross-validation and 80%/75% in testing.

The TCR beta CDR3 regions were amplified from the RNA transcripts. For the first round of RT-PCR on the TCR CDR3, the HTBI primer set was used together with the Qiagen OneStep RT-PCR kit. A second multiplex PCR round built the libraries, followed by size selection and purification. Libraries were sequenced paired-end with 100 bp reads on an Illumina HiSeq2000. Per the original workflow: Raw data were processed with SOAPnuke, discarding reads with adapters, uncalled bases, mean Phred below 15, or no exact constant-primer or identifier match. COPE v1.2.5 was used to merge the high-quality paired reads, and each unique nucleotide sequence was defined as a clonotype. MiTCR v1.1 was used to align clonotypes to the IMGT TRBV, TRBD and TRBJ reference segments. Only V-J combinations with frequency above 0.0001, covering approximately 99% of repertoires, were analysed. A TCS score was defined as the ratio between F50 (clonal expansion) and ExV (chaos), using BLOSUM62-based TCRdist between CDR3 peptides within each V-J. Welch's t-statistics and random forest reduced roughly 500 V-J features to fewer than 15, which were used in a naive Bayes classifier (R e1071). Starting from the raw public reads, TCRdb applied fastp trimming at Q25, assembled clones with MiXCR and retained in-frame beta chains. Here each entry gathers all rows of one CDR3 protein and keeps the most common genes and DNA. The V and J calls were determined by TCRdb, not by the authors. For this sample the table gives fewer than 200,000 distinct CDR3 sequences, of which 9.4% were detected only once. The ten largest account for roughly a fifth of the sample.

Looking up the germline V gene (reference sequence) yields CDR1 GTSNPN and CDR2 SVGIG. Including the terminal cysteine and phenylalanine, the CDR3 comprises 14 residues. Just CDR3 DNA is preserved here, 42 bases in frame from base 1. Unmatched junction bases come to 5, with V trimmed by 0 bases and J by 8 bases. This TCR came from a woman aged 18 to 35 with Graves' hyperthyroidism that later progressed to Graves' ophthalmopathy. Rearrangement joined TRBV30 to TRBJ2-1; 9 junctional bases match TRBD2. Sequenced material: blood. The encoded CDR3 is CAWSVGGRAHEQFF. The nucleotide sequence is given as TGTGCCTGGAGTGTAGGCGGGAGGGCGCATGAGCAGTTCTTC.